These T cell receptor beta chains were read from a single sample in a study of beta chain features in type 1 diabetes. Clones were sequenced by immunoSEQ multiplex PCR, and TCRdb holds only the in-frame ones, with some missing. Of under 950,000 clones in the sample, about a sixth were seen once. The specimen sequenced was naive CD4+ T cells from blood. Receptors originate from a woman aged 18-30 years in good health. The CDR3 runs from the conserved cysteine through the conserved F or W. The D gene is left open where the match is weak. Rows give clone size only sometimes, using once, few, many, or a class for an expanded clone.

CDR3nt: TGTGCCAGCAGCCCCCCGACAGCCCACTCTGGGGCCAACGTCCTGACTTTC
CDR3aa: CASSPPTAHSGANVLTF
v_gene: TRBV5-4
d_gene: NA
abundance: NA
j_gene: TRBJ2-6

CDR3nt: TGCAGTGCTAGAGACGCGGGGACGGCTGTCTTC
CDR3aa: CSARDAGTAVF
v_gene: TRBV20-1
d_gene: NA
abundance: NA
j_gene: TRBJ2-1

CDR3nt: TGCGCCAGCAGCCAAAATCAGTTCGGAGGACTAGCCGAAGAGGCCCAAGAGACCCAGTACTTC
CDR3aa: CASSQNQFGGLAEEAQETQYF
v_gene: TRBV4-1
d_gene: TRBD2
abundance: NA
j_gene: TRBJ2-5

CDR3nt: TGTGCCAGCAGTTTTATGGACAGGAGCTCCTACGAGCAGTACTTC
CDR3aa: CASSFMDRSSYEQYF
v_gene: TRBV28
d_gene: TRBD1
abundance: few
j_gene: TRBJ2-7

CDR3nt: TGTGCCAGCAGCTTAGCGGGCGACGAGCAGTACTTC
CDR3aa: CASSLAGDEQYF
v_gene: TRBV7-8
d_gene: NA
abundance: NA
j_gene: TRBJ2-7

CDR3nt: TGTGCCAGCAGCTTAAGTGGGCCCGACGGGACCCAGTACTTC
CDR3aa: CASSLSGPDGTQYF
v_gene: TRBV7-3
d_gene: NA
abundance: NA
j_gene: TRBJ2-5

CDR3nt: TGCGCCAGCAGCCGGCAGAGCACAGATACGCAGTATTTT
CDR3aa: CASSRQSTDTQYF
v_gene: TRBV4-3
d_gene: NA
abundance: NA
j_gene: TRBJ2-3

CDR3nt: TGTGCCAGCAGTTTATTCCGGTACCCACCCGGGGGGGACGAGCAGTACTTC
CDR3aa: CASSLFRYPPGGDEQYF
v_gene: TRBV28
d_gene: TRBD2
abundance: few
j_gene: TRBJ2-7

CDR3nt: TGTGCCAGCAGACCTAGCGGCCCCAAGGCCCAGTACTTC
CDR3aa: CASRPSGPKAQYF
v_gene: TRBV6-6
d_gene: TRBD2
abundance: NA
j_gene: TRBJ2-5

CDR3nt: TGTGCCAACAGTCCTACAGGGGAGGGGGAGACCCAGTACTTC
CDR3aa: CANSPTGEGETQYF
v_gene: TRBV6-6
d_gene: NA
abundance: NA
j_gene: TRBJ2-5

CDR3nt: TGTGCCAGCAGTTATCTGGCGGGACTAGCGGCCTACGAGCAGTACTTC
CDR3aa: CASSYLAGLAAYEQYF
v_gene: TRBV6-6
d_gene: TRBD2
abundance: NA
j_gene: TRBJ2-7

CDR3nt: TGTGCCAGCTCACCGGGGGAGGGCCAAGAGACCCAGTACTTC
CDR3aa: CASSPGEGQETQYF
v_gene: TRBV18
d_gene: TRBD2
abundance: few
j_gene: TRBJ2-5

CDR3nt: TGTGCCAGCAGCCCACAGGGGGTGGGGGCCCAGTACTTC
CDR3aa: CASSPQGVGAQYF
v_gene: TRBV28
d_gene: TRBD1
abundance: NA
j_gene: TRBJ2-5

CDR3nt: TGTGCCAGCAGCCTTCAACTATCCGAGCAGTTCTTC
CDR3aa: CASSLQLSEQFF
v_gene: TRBV7-2
d_gene: NA
abundance: NA
j_gene: TRBJ2-1

CDR3nt: TGCGCCAGCAGCTTGCGGGACAGGGGCAATGAGCAGTTCTTC
CDR3aa: CASSLRDRGNEQFF
v_gene: TRBV5-1
d_gene: TRBD1
abundance: NA
j_gene: TRBJ2-1

CDR3nt: TGTGCCAGCCGACCCGACGACAGGGGAAACGAGCAGTACTTC
CDR3aa: CASRPDDRGNEQYF
v_gene: TRBV7-9
d_gene: TRBD1
abundance: few
j_gene: TRBJ2-7

CDR3nt: TGCGCCAGCAGAGGGCCAGCACTCTCGACCGGGGAGCTGTTTTTT
CDR3aa: CASRGPALSTGELFF
v_gene: TRBV5-1
d_gene: NA
abundance: few
j_gene: TRBJ2-2

CDR3nt: TGTGCCAGCACTCCTGCACAGGGGAAAAATGAAAAACTGTTTTTT
CDR3aa: CASTPAQGKNEKLFF
v_gene: TRBV28
d_gene: TRBD1
abundance: NA
j_gene: TRBJ1-4

CDR3nt: TGTGCCAGCAGTGGACAGGAGGATGGCTACACCTTC
CDR3aa: CASSGQEDGYTF
v_gene: TRBV25-1
d_gene: NA
abundance: NA
j_gene: TRBJ1-2

CDR3nt: TGTGCCAGCTCACCAATGTTGGCTTACGAGCAGTACTTC
CDR3aa: CASSPMLAYEQYF
v_gene: TRBV18
d_gene: NA
abundance: NA
j_gene: TRBJ2-7

CDR3nt: TGTGCCAGCAGCTCCTACAGTCTACAATGGGACGAGCAGTACTTC
CDR3aa: CASSSYSLQWDEQYF
v_gene: TRBV7-9
d_gene: NA
abundance: few
j_gene: TRBJ2-7

CDR3nt: TGTGCCAGCAGTGAAGTGCCAGGGGGCTTTGGGACCCAGTACTTC
CDR3aa: CASSEVPGGFGTQYF
v_gene: TRBV2
d_gene: TRBD1
abundance: few
j_gene: TRBJ2-5

CDR3nt: TGTGCCACCAGCAGAGGGACAGGGACCGGCCAAGAGACCCAGTACTTC
CDR3aa: CATSRGTGTGQETQYF
v_gene: TRBV15
d_gene: TRBD1
abundance: few
j_gene: TRBJ2-5

CDR3nt: TGTGCCAGCAGTCAGACAGGGTTAAGCGGTTACGAGCAGTACTTC
CDR3aa: CASSQTGLSGYEQYF
v_gene: TRBV27
d_gene: TRBD1
abundance: NA
j_gene: TRBJ2-7

CDR3nt: TGTGCCAGCAGCGTAGCTATTGGGACAGTTAGGAATGAGCAGTTCTTC
CDR3aa: CASSVAIGTVRNEQFF
v_gene: TRBV9
d_gene: TRBD1
abundance: once
j_gene: TRBJ2-1

CDR3nt: TGTGCCAGCAGCCGTCATATGGGGCAGGGGAATGAGCAGTTCTTC
CDR3aa: CASSRHMGQGNEQFF
v_gene: TRBV7-9
d_gene: NA
abundance: few
j_gene: TRBJ2-1

CDR3nt: TGTGCCAGCAGCGCCGAGGTCGCAGATACGCAGTATTTT
CDR3aa: CASSAEVADTQYF
v_gene: TRBV2
d_gene: NA
abundance: few
j_gene: TRBJ2-3

CDR3nt: TGTGCCAGCAGTTACGCGGGGACCCAGTACTTC
CDR3aa: CASSYAGTQYF
v_gene: TRBV6-5
d_gene: NA
abundance: few
j_gene: TRBJ2-5

CDR3nt: TGTGCCAGCAACCGACAAGGAGTCCCTGGCACAGATACGCAGTATTTT
CDR3aa: CASNRQGVPGTDTQYF
v_gene: TRBV9
d_gene: NA
abundance: NA
j_gene: TRBJ2-3

CDR3nt: TGTGCCAGCAGCGTAGGGAACATCCTCTCTGGAAACACCATATATTTT
CDR3aa: CASSVGNILSGNTIYF
v_gene: TRBV9
d_gene: NA
abundance: NA
j_gene: TRBJ1-3

CDR3nt: TGTGCCACCCAGGGCAGGGGGAGCGGGAGGAATAATGAGCAGTTCTTC
CDR3aa: CATQGRGSGRNNEQFF
v_gene: TRBV25-1
d_gene: TRBD2
abundance: few
j_gene: TRBJ2-1

CDR3nt: TGTGCCAGCAGCAACGCAGGGTATGGCTACACCTTC
CDR3aa: CASSNAGYGYTF
v_gene: TRBV5-4
d_gene: NA
abundance: NA
j_gene: TRBJ1-2

CDR3nt: TGCGCCAGCAGCTTACTTAGCGGGGGTCCAGATACGCAGTATTTT
CDR3aa: CASSLLSGGPDTQYF
v_gene: TRBV5-1
d_gene: TRBD2
abundance: few
j_gene: TRBJ2-3

CDR3nt: TGTGCCAGCAGCTTAGATTGGCTAGCGGGATTTCCAGATACGCAGTATTTT
CDR3aa: CASSLDWLAGFPDTQYF
v_gene: TRBV11-2
d_gene: TRBD2
abundance: NA
j_gene: TRBJ2-3

CDR3nt: TGTGCCAGCAGCTCAGACTTTACCTACGAGCAGTACTTC
CDR3aa: CASSSDFTYEQYF
v_gene: TRBV5-4
d_gene: NA
abundance: NA
j_gene: TRBJ2-7

CDR3nt: TGCGCCAGCAGCCCTTTGGGGGGAGTGGAGACCCAGTACTTC
CDR3aa: CASSPLGGVETQYF
v_gene: TRBV5-1
d_gene: NA
abundance: few
j_gene: TRBJ2-5

CDR3nt: TGTGCCAGCAGCTTACAGGGGTTTGGCTACACCTTC
CDR3aa: CASSLQGFGYTF
v_gene: TRBV13
d_gene: NA
abundance: many
j_gene: TRBJ1-2

CDR3nt: TGTGCCAGCAGCGTAGCCGATGTAGGCGAGCAGTACTTC
CDR3aa: CASSVADVGEQYF
v_gene: TRBV9
d_gene: NA
abundance: few
j_gene: TRBJ2-7

CDR3nt: TGTGCCAGCAGCCAGCGGGTTCACACAGATACGCAGTATTTT
CDR3aa: CASSQRVHTDTQYF
v_gene: TRBV7-2
d_gene: NA
abundance: few
j_gene: TRBJ2-3

CDR3nt: TGTGCCAGCCGGACTAGCGGGATTCCCCACGAGCAGTACTTC
CDR3aa: CASRTSGIPHEQYF
v_gene: TRBV10-3
d_gene: TRBD2
abundance: few
j_gene: TRBJ2-7

CDR3nt: TGTGCCACCTCAGAGGGTTACGAGCAGTACTTC
CDR3aa: CATSEGYEQYF
v_gene: TRBV15
d_gene: NA
abundance: NA
j_gene: TRBJ2-7

CDR3nt: TGTGCCAGCTCACCACCCGCTAGCGGGAGGAATGAGCAGTTCTTC
CDR3aa: CASSPPASGRNEQFF
v_gene: TRBV18
d_gene: TRBD2
abundance: few
j_gene: TRBJ2-1

CDR3nt: TGTGCCAGCAGCAGGTCCGGGACTAGCGCCTCCTACGAGCAGTACTTC
CDR3aa: CASSRSGTSASYEQYF
v_gene: TRBV7-2
d_gene: TRBD2
abundance: NA
j_gene: TRBJ2-7

CDR3nt: TGTGCCAGCAGTTCAAAGGGCAATCAGCCCCAGCATTTT
CDR3aa: CASSSKGNQPQHF
v_gene: TRBV27
d_gene: NA
abundance: few
j_gene: TRBJ1-5

CDR3nt: TGTGCCAGCAGCTTCGGGTCCTATGGCTACACCTTC
CDR3aa: CASSFGSYGYTF
v_gene: TRBV7-2
d_gene: NA
abundance: NA
j_gene: TRBJ1-2

CDR3nt: TGTGCCAGCAGTTACGACGGACGATTCTCCTATGGCTACACCTTC
CDR3aa: CASSYDGRFSYGYTF
v_gene: TRBV6-5
d_gene: NA
abundance: few
j_gene: TRBJ1-2

CDR3nt: TGTGCCAGCTCACCACCCGGGGGGAACTACGAGCAGTACTTC
CDR3aa: CASSPPGGNYEQYF
v_gene: TRBV18
d_gene: TRBD2
abundance: once
j_gene: TRBJ2-7

CDR3nt: TGCGCCAGCAGCGCCGGGACAGGGGTCGAGCAGTACTTC
CDR3aa: CASSAGTGVEQYF
v_gene: TRBV5-1
d_gene: TRBD1
abundance: few
j_gene: TRBJ2-7

CDR3nt: TGTGCCAGCAGAGATCTAGAATACAGGGTGGTGGAAGCTTTCTTT
CDR3aa: CASRDLEYRVVEAFF
v_gene: TRBV7-9
d_gene: NA
abundance: few
j_gene: TRBJ1-1

CDR3nt: TGCGCCAGCGGGGCGGGAGGCACAGATACGCAGTATTTT
CDR3aa: CASGAGGTDTQYF
v_gene: TRBV5-1
d_gene: TRBD2
abundance: NA
j_gene: TRBJ2-3

CDR3nt: TGTGCCAGCAGGCAAGGGGACAAGAGGACTGAAGCTTTCTTT
CDR3aa: CASRQGDKRTEAFF
v_gene: TRBV7-8
d_gene: NA
abundance: NA
j_gene: TRBJ1-1

CDR3nt: TGTGCCATCGAATTGGGGCGCACAGATACGCAGTATTTT
CDR3aa: CAIELGRTDTQYF
v_gene: TRBV7-9
d_gene: NA
abundance: few
j_gene: TRBJ2-3